One T cell receptor beta chain is described in this entry. Assay used: immunoSEQ multiplex PCR; TCRdb lists only in-frame clones, some missing. The sample records around 140,000 clones, approximately 92% being singletons. The sample belongs to a study of control samples from healthy donors and cancer patients. CDR1 is LNHDA, CDR2 SQIVND, per germline (reference sequence). V gave up 1 base and J gave up 2 bases; unmatched junction bases: 1. The CDR3 runs 14 residues. The sequence was collected from a man aged 40-49 years in good health. The V call is TRBV19, the J call TRBJ1-1; 7 positions agree with TRBD1. The sequenced sample consisted of blood. The DNA of the CDR3 is TGTGCCAGTAGTATAGGACAGGGAAACACTGAAGCTTTCTTT. It yields the protein CASSIGQGNTEAFF. Based on the CDR3 plus reference TRBV19 and TRBJ1-1, the full variable domain is DGGITQSPKYLFRKEGQNVTLSCEQNLNHDAMYWYRQDPGQGLRLIYYSQIVNDFQKGDIAEGYSVSREKKESFPLTVTSAQKNPTAFYLCASSIGQGNTEAFFGQGTRLTVV.